The rows below give T cell receptor beta chains drawn from one sample of a study of tumor-infiltrating lymphocytes in primary liver carcinoma. TCRdb reanalysed the multiplex PCR reads using MiXCR and keeps one entry per CDR3 protein. This table holds about 74,000 distinct CDR3 sequences, 55% to 75% found once. The sequencing input was liver tumor tissue from sampling region 4. The receptors originated from a man aged 35 to 55 with primary liver carcinoma and hepatitis B virus infection. Both conserved end residues are part of each CDR3. Each record gives: J gene, D gene, clone size, V gene, CDR3 DNA, CDR3 protein. D genes are given only for firm matches. Clone size is not always given. Where it is, it says once, few, many or a class for expanded clones.

>TRBJ1-2|.|many|TRBV7-9
TGTGCCAGCAGCTCATTCGACAGTATTAACTATGGCTACACCTTC
CASSSFDSINYGYTF
>TRBJ2-5|.|.|TRBV6-5
TGTGTCAGCACCGGAAAAGGGAGTCGGAAAGAGACCCAGTACTTC
CVSTGKGSRKETQYF
>TRBJ2-3|.|.|TRBV4-1
TGCGTCAGCAGCCAAGGGGGGTCGGGAGATACGCAGTGTTTT
CVSSQGGSGDTQCF
>TRBJ2-1|.|few|TRBV7-3
TGTGCCAGCAGCTCCGTAACTAAGGGTGGGTCCTACAATGAGCAGTTCTTC
CASSSVTKGGSYNEQFF
>TRBJ2-7|TRBD1|.|TRBV10-3
TGTGCCATCAGCCCGGGACAGGTGAGCTCAAACGAGCAGTACTTC
CAISPGQVSSNEQYF
>TRBJ1-1|.|.|TRBV2
TGTGCCAGCAGTTTTGACAGGAGTGACACTGAAGCTTTCTTT
CASSFDRSDTEAFF
>TRBJ2-1|.|.|TRBV30
TGTGCGTGTAGTTTTATCAACAATGAGCAGTTCTTC
CACSFINNEQFF
>TRBJ2-1|.|.|TRBV6-5
TGTGCCAGCAGTATTAGATCTTACAATGAGCAGTTCTTC
CASSIRSYNEQFF
>TRBJ1-4|TRBD1|many|TRBV29-1
TGCAGCGTTGGAATACAGGGGGCGAAGATGGGAGAAAAACTGTTTTTT
CSVGIQGAKMGEKLFF
>TRBJ2-1|TRBD2|.|TRBV20-1
TGCAGTGCTAGAGATGCGGGAGGTAGTTACAGTGAGCAGTTCTTC
CSARDAGGSYSEQFF
>TRBJ1-2|TRBD1|many|TRBV12-3/TRBV12-4
TGTGCCAGCAGTTTAATAGCAGGGGGCTTGAGAGGCTACACCTTC
CASSLIAGGLRGYTF
>TRBJ2-5|.|.|TRBV25-1
TGTGCCAGCAGTCCCTACACCGGCCAAGAGACCCAGTACTTC
CASSPYTGQETQYF
>TRBJ1-1|.|.|TRBV14
TGTGCCAGCAGCCTCCGGGGTATTCCGAGTATTGAAGCTTTCTTT
CASSLRGIPSIEAFF
>TRBJ2-7|TRBD2|.|TRBV6-1
TGTGCCAGCAGTGAAGAGGCGGGGGGTAGTTACGAGAAGTACTTC
CASSEEAGGSYEKYF
>TRBJ2-1|.|many|TRBV6-6
TGTGCCAGCAGTACGGGCGCCCCCTACAATGAGCAGTTCTTC
CASSTGAPYNEQFF
>TRBJ2-1|.|.|TRBV20-1
TGCAGTGCTAGCATACAGGGAAATGAGCAGTTCTTC
CSASIQGNEQFF
>TRBJ2-2|TRBD2|.|TRBV11-2
TGTGCCAGCAGCAGAGGACTAGCAGAGCGGAGCACCGGGGAGCGGTTTTTT
CASSRGLAERSTGERFF
>TRBJ2-7|.|medium-sized|TRBV12-3/TRBV12-4
TGTGCCATCCTCCAGAGTGGTCGGCGCTACGAGCAGTACTTC
CAILQSGRRYEQYF